A selection of T cell receptor beta chains follows, all from one sample in a study of T cell responses to AZD1222 COVID-19 vaccine. Using immunoSEQ multiplex PCR, the repertoire was profiled, and TCRdb retains in-frame clones only, with some absent. The sample yields some 130,000 clones, approximately 94% seen once. Sequenced material: peripheral blood, taken on day 0 of AZD1222 vaccination. The source of these receptors is an adult in good health. The CDR3 runs from the conserved cysteine through the conserved F or W. A D gene is named only where the DNA matches it firmly. Not every row has a clone size; where given, it reads once, few, many or a size class.

>TRBJ2-2|TRBD1|TRBV19|NA
CASSGQGPGELFF
TGTGCCAGTAGTGGACAGGGTCCCGGGGAGCTGTTTTTT
>TRBJ2-7|NA|TRBV2|NA
CASSEGGGAGEQYF
TGTGCCAGCAGTGAAGGAGGGGGGGCGGGCGAGCAGTACTTC
>TRBJ1-2|NA|TRBV5-6|NA
CASSLGGSERYGYTF
TGTGCCAGCAGCTTGGGGGGATCGGAGCGCTATGGCTACACCTTC
>TRBJ2-7|TRBD2|TRBV10-3|NA
CAISGSGGVDEQYF
TGTGCCATCAGTGGTAGCGGGGGGGTAGACGAGCAGTACTTC
>TRBJ1-5|NA|TRBV7-8|NA
CASSLVGVQPQHF
TGTGCCAGCAGCTTAGTGGGGGTACAGCCCCAGCATTTT
>TRBJ1-2|TRBD1|TRBV5-1|NA
CASSSGTVNYGYTF
TGCGCCAGCAGCTCCGGGACAGTTAACTATGGCTACACCTTC
>TRBJ2-2|TRBD1|TRBV13|once
CASSWTGTGGVRGELFF
TGTGCCAGCAGCTGGACCGGGACAGGGGGCGTCCGAGGGGAGCTGTTTTTT
>TRBJ2-2|NA|TRBV20-1|NA
CSASSGRDTGELFF
TGCAGTGCTAGTTCCGGGCGGGACACCGGGGAGCTGTTTTTT
>TRBJ1-6|NA|TRBV27|NA
CASSLWGGRPNSPLHF
TGTGCCAGCAGTCTTTGGGGGGGGAGACCTAATTCACCCCTCCACTTT
>TRBJ1-2|NA|TRBV2|NA
CASGEQGLSAGYTF
TGTGCCAGCGGAGAGCAGGGGCTTTCTGCTGGCTACACCTTC
>TRBJ1-4|NA|TRBV21-1|NA
CASSKDGATNEKLFF
TGTGCCAGCAGCAAAGACGGGGCAACTAATGAAAAACTGTTTTTT
>TRBJ1-1|NA|TRBV11-2|NA
CASRRPGGVGTEAFF
TGTGCCAGCAGAAGACCAGGCGGTGTGGGGACTGAAGCTTTCTTT
>TRBJ1-2|NA|TRBV4-2|NA
CASSPIRVDLYGYTF
TGTGCCAGCAGCCCGATCCGAGTCGATCTTTATGGCTACACCTTC
>TRBJ1-2|NA|TRBV19|few
CASSDVAVRGYTF
TGTGCCAGTAGTGACGTGGCAGTGCGAGGCTACACCTTC
>TRBJ2-4|TRBD2|TRBV7-2|NA
CASSPVTGGSKNIQYF
TGTGCCAGCAGCCCAGTTACGGGGGGGTCCAAAAACATTCAGTACTTC
>TRBJ1-5|NA|TRBV5-8|NA
CASSFRGRDQPQHF
TGTGCCAGCAGCTTCCGGGGGAGAGATCAGCCCCAGCATTTT
>TRBJ2-5|NA|TRBV11-3|NA
CASSQARGTETQYF
TGTGCCAGCAGCCAAGCTCGTGGGACAGAGACCCAGTACTTC
>TRBJ1-6|NA|TRBV27|NA
CASSAGSYNSPLHF
TGTGCCAGCTCTGCCGGCTCCTATAATTCACCCCTCCACTTT
>TRBJ1-3|NA|TRBV7-8|NA
CASSFTGSGNTIYF
TGTGCCAGCAGCTTTACAGGGTCTGGAAACACCATATATTTT
>TRBJ2-7|NA|TRBV5-8|NA
CASSLALAEHYEQYF
TGTGCCAGCAGCTTGGCGTTGGCGGAGCACTACGAGCAGTACTTC
>TRBJ2-7|NA|TRBV7-8|once
CASSLARASSYEQYF
TGTGCCAGCAGCTTAGCAAGGGCCAGCTCCTACGAGCAGTACTTC
>TRBJ1-5|NA|TRBV3-1/TRBV3-2|NA
CASSPGPGSNQPQHF
TGTGCCAGCAGCCCCGGGCCGGGTTCAAATCAGCCCCAGCATTTT
>TRBJ2-1|NA|TRBV5-1|NA
CATGHDLNEQFF
TGCGCCACCGGACATGACCTCAATGAGCAGTTCTTC
>TRBJ2-7|NA|TRBV27|NA
CASSLYPPGSYYEQYF
TGTGCCAGCAGTTTATACCCCCCGGGCAGTTACTACGAGCAGTACTTC
>TRBJ1-2|NA|TRBV19|once
CASSRTSSESGYTF
TGTGCCAGTAGTCGGACAAGCTCTGAGTCCGGCTACACCTTC
>TRBJ2-1|NA|TRBV7-9|NA
CASSPGKTYNEQFF
TGTGCCAGCAGCCCCGGGAAGACTTACAATGAGCAGTTCTTC
>TRBJ1-2|TRBD1|TRBV28|NA
CASTGQGAGDYGYTF
TGTGCCAGCACTGGACAGGGGGCTGGTGACTATGGCTACACCTTC
>TRBJ2-2|TRBD2|TRBV13|NA
CASSLERTSDTGELFF
TGTGCCAGCAGCCTAGAGAGGACTAGCGACACCGGGGAGCTGTTTTTT
>TRBJ1-1|NA|TRBV3-1/TRBV3-2|NA
CASSRTGNTEAFF
TGTGCCAGCAGCAGGACGGGGAACACTGAAGCTTTCTTT
>TRBJ2-3|NA|TRBV5-4|NA
CASSFGGGLYF
TGTGCCAGCAGCTTCGGGGGAGGTCTGTATTTT
>TRBJ2-1|TRBD1|TRBV28|NA
CASSKTGDSYNEQFF
TGTGCCAGCAGTAAAACAGGGGATTCCTACAATGAGCAGTTCTTC
>TRBJ1-2|TRBD1|TRBV28|NA
CASSYRGNYGYTF
TGTGCCAGCAGTTACAGGGGGAACTATGGCTACACCTTC
>TRBJ2-2|NA|TRBV9|NA
CASHGQLNTGELFF
TGTGCCAGCCACGGCCAATTAAACACCGGGGAGCTGTTTTTT
>TRBJ1-1|NA|TRBV2|NA
CASSNGNTEAFF
TGTGCCAGCAGCAACGGGAACACTGAAGCTTTCTTT
>TRBJ1-2|TRBD1|TRBV2|NA
CASSEYFAGGDYGYTF
TGTGCCAGCAGTGAATATTTTGCAGGGGGGGACTATGGCTACACCTTC
>TRBJ1-4|TRBD1|TRBV5-1|NA
CASRPTGQTNEKLFF
TGCGCCAGCAGACCAACGGGACAGACTAATGAAAAACTGTTTTTT
>TRBJ1-2|TRBD1|TRBV12-3/TRBV12-4|NA
CASSDRGPDGYTF
TGTGCCAGCAGCGACAGGGGGCCGGATGGCTACACCTTC
>TRBJ2-1|NA|TRBV27|few
CASSPDSEEQFF
TGTGCCAGCAGTCCGGACAGCGAGGAGCAGTTCTTC
>TRBJ1-2|NA|TRBV2|NA
CASSGVGALGYGYTF
TGTGCCAGCAGTGGTGTGGGGGCCCTAGGCTATGGCTACACCTTC
>TRBJ1-5|NA|TRBV6-1|NA
CASTELDGQPQHF
TGTGCCAGCACTGAATTGGACGGTCAGCCCCAGCATTTT
>TRBJ2-1|NA|TRBV7-2|NA
CASSSDIRGAGNEQFF
TGTGCCAGCAGCTCCGACATTAGGGGGGCAGGCAATGAGCAGTTCTTC